This record looks at one T cell receptor (beta chain) sequence and its context. The sample belongs to a study of T cell changes during pregnancy in multiple sclerosis. Clones were read by immunoSEQ multiplex PCR, and TCRdb kept only the in-frame ones, dropping some. The sample records tens of thousands of clones, 80% to 95% being singletons. The sequence derives from a female donor with multiple sclerosis, enrolled in a pregnancy study. Sequencing was performed on CD4+ T cells from peripheral blood mononuclear cells, taken in the first trimester of pregnancy.

Here the CDR3 DNA reads TGTGCCAGCAGTTTAACCCGGACCGGACTCGGGGACTACGAGCAGTACTTC. Translating it yields CASSLTRTGLGDYEQYF. The gene calls are TRBV7-9 and TRBJ2-7; tentative D call: TRBD2 (5 bases). Trimming removed 6 bases from V and 3 bases from J, with 24 bases in between. CDR1 and CDR2 from the germline V gene are SEHNR and FQNEAQ (reference sequence). The length of the CDR3 is 17 residues.